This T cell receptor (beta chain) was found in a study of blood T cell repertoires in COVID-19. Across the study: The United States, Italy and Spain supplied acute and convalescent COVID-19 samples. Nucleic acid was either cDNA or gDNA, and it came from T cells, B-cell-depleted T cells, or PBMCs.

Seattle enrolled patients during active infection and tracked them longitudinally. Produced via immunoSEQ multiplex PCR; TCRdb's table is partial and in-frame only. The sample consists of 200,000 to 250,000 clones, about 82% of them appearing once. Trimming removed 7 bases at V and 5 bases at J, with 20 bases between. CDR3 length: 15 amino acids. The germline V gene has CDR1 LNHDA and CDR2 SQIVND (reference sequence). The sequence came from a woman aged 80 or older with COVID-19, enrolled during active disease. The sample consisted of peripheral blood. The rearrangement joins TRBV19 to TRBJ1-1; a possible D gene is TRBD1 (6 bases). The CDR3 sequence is CASKDRSSSGTEAFF. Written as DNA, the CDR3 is TGTGCCAGTAAGGACAGATCTTCTTCTGGGACTGAAGCTTTCTTT.